Listed below are T cell receptor beta chains from one sample, sequenced in a study of shared clonotypes between healthy human individuals. The data were produced by immunoSEQ multiplex PCR, yet TCRdb's version contains in-frame clones alone and is incomplete. The sample lists roughly 500,000 clones, over 65% occurring once. The sequencing sample was made of PBMCs. The receptor source for this set is a woman aged 35 to 49 in good health. Some clones in this sample may be carry-over from other donors' samples. CDR3s include the opening cysteine and the closing phenylalanine or tryptophan. Fields, in order: J gene, V gene, clone size, D gene, CDR3 DNA, CDR3 protein. D genes are given only for firm matches. A row's size may be missing; if present it is once, few, many or a size class.

j_call: TRBJ2-3
v_call: TRBV2
clone_size: .
d_call: .
cdr3_nt: TGTGCCAGCAGTGGTGGGAGTTTAATTTCAGATACGCAGTATTTT
cdr3_aa: CASSGGSLISDTQYF

j_call: TRBJ2-5
v_call: TRBV9
clone_size: .
d_call: .
cdr3_nt: TGTGCCAGCAGCGTAGGCGGCGGAGAAGAGACCCAGTACTTC
cdr3_aa: CASSVGGGEETQYF

j_call: TRBJ2-3
v_call: TRBV5-8
clone_size: .
d_call: .
cdr3_nt: TGTGCCAGCAGCTTGGGAACCGTGGGGGGCACAGATACGCAGTATTTT
cdr3_aa: CASSLGTVGGTDTQYF

j_call: TRBJ2-7
v_call: TRBV7-2
clone_size: .
d_call: .
cdr3_nt: TGTGCCAGCAGCGCATACAGGGTGCTGACCTACGAGCAGTACTTC
cdr3_aa: CASSAYRVLTYEQYF

j_call: TRBJ2-7
v_call: TRBV6-6
clone_size: .
d_call: .
cdr3_nt: TGTGCCAGCAGCGGACCACTCGACGAGCAGTACTTC
cdr3_aa: CASSGPLDEQYF

j_call: TRBJ2-1
v_call: TRBV5-1
clone_size: .
d_call: TRBD1
cdr3_nt: TGCGCCAGCAGCTTGCAGGGACAGGGGTCCTACAATGAGCAGTTCTTC
cdr3_aa: CASSLQGQGSYNEQFF

j_call: TRBJ1-1
v_call: TRBV7-2
clone_size: .
d_call: .
cdr3_nt: TGTGCCAGCAGCTTAATGTTAGGGGCGAACACTGAAGCTTTCTTT
cdr3_aa: CASSLMLGANTEAFF

j_call: TRBJ2-3
v_call: TRBV6-6
clone_size: .
d_call: .
cdr3_nt: TGTGCCAGCAGTTCTAAGGGTGTGAGCACAGATACGCAGTATTTT
cdr3_aa: CASSSKGVSTDTQYF

j_call: TRBJ2-7
v_call: TRBV9
clone_size: .
d_call: .
cdr3_nt: TGTGCCAGCCGAGAGCTAGAGGCCTACGAGCAGTACTTC
cdr3_aa: CASRELEAYEQYF

j_call: TRBJ2-5
v_call: TRBV18
clone_size: .
d_call: .
cdr3_nt: TGTGCCAGCTCACCACCCCCACGGGTCTCCCAAGAGACCCAGTACTTC
cdr3_aa: CASSPPPRVSQETQYF

j_call: TRBJ2-7
v_call: TRBV6-1
clone_size: .
d_call: TRBD1
cdr3_nt: TGTGCCAGCAGTGAAGCCGGGACAGCAGCCTACGAGCAGTACTTC
cdr3_aa: CASSEAGTAAYEQYF

j_call: TRBJ2-5
v_call: TRBV30
clone_size: .
d_call: .
cdr3_nt: TGTGCCTGGAGTGTAAGTGGGGGCAGTGAGACCCAGTACTTC
cdr3_aa: CAWSVSGGSETQYF

j_call: TRBJ2-7
v_call: TRBV7-8
clone_size: few
d_call: .
cdr3_nt: TGTGCCAGCAGCTCTACCTACGAGCAGTACTTC
cdr3_aa: CASSSTYEQYF

j_call: TRBJ2-7
v_call: TRBV10-3
clone_size: once
d_call: TRBD2
cdr3_nt: TGTGCCATCAGTGAGTTACAGCGGGGTCTCTACGAGCAGTACTTC
cdr3_aa: CAISELQRGLYEQYF

j_call: TRBJ2-7
v_call: TRBV4-3
clone_size: .
d_call: TRBD1
cdr3_nt: TGCGCCAGCAGCCAGTACCTCCGGGACAGGGCCATTGACGAGCAGTGCTTC
cdr3_aa: CASSQYLRDRAIDEQCF

j_call: TRBJ2-1
v_call: TRBV2
clone_size: .
d_call: .
cdr3_nt: TGTGCCAGCAGTGAAGGACAGGAGCAGTTCTTC
cdr3_aa: CASSEGQEQFF

j_call: TRBJ1-5
v_call: TRBV30
clone_size: .
d_call: .
cdr3_nt: TGTGCCTGGAGTGTACCGCGACAGGTTAATCAGCCCCAGCATTTT
cdr3_aa: CAWSVPRQVNQPQHF

j_call: TRBJ2-4
v_call: TRBV19
clone_size: .
d_call: TRBD1
cdr3_nt: TGTGCCAGTAGAACCTGGACAGGGAGCATTCAGTACTTC
cdr3_aa: CASRTWTGSIQYF

j_call: TRBJ2-7
v_call: TRBV5-1
clone_size: .
d_call: .
cdr3_nt: TGCGCCAGCAGCTTGGACCTGGAGGGGATACAGTACTTC
cdr3_aa: CASSLDLEGIQYF

j_call: TRBJ1-4
v_call: TRBV25-1
clone_size: few
d_call: .
cdr3_nt: TGTGCCAGCAGACGAGGACCCGAAAAACTGTTTTTT
cdr3_aa: CASRRGPEKLFF

j_call: TRBJ2-1
v_call: TRBV18
clone_size: .
d_call: .
cdr3_nt: TGTGCCAGCTCACCAGTTTCGAGCGGAGAGCAGTTCTTC
cdr3_aa: CASSPVSSGEQFF

j_call: TRBJ1-1
v_call: TRBV14
clone_size: many
d_call: .
cdr3_nt: TGTGCCAGCAGCCAAGATCTTTCGGTAGCTTTCTTT
cdr3_aa: CASSQDLSVAFF

j_call: TRBJ2-1
v_call: TRBV9
clone_size: .
d_call: TRBD2
cdr3_nt: TGTGCCAGCACTAGAGCGGGAGGGCCGTACAATGAGCAGTTCTTC
cdr3_aa: CASTRAGGPYNEQFF

j_call: TRBJ2-7
v_call: TRBV27
clone_size: few
d_call: .
cdr3_nt: TGTGCCAGCAGTCGGCGGGGACCCTACGAGCAGTACTTC
cdr3_aa: CASSRRGPYEQYF

j_call: TRBJ2-7
v_call: TRBV9
clone_size: .
d_call: TRBD1
cdr3_nt: TGTGCCAGCAGCCACGGACAGGGGATCTACGAGCAGTACTTC
cdr3_aa: CASSHGQGIYEQYF

j_call: TRBJ1-5
v_call: TRBV30
clone_size: .
d_call: .
cdr3_nt: TGTGCCTGGACTGAGGGGAGCAATCAGCCCCAGCATTTT
cdr3_aa: CAWTEGSNQPQHF

j_call: TRBJ1-3
v_call: TRBV5-1
clone_size: .
d_call: .
cdr3_nt: TGCGCCAGCAGCTTGGCCGGTGATTCTGGAAACACCATATATTTT
cdr3_aa: CASSLAGDSGNTIYF

j_call: TRBJ2-7
v_call: TRBV7-8
clone_size: once
d_call: TRBD2
cdr3_nt: TGTGCCAGCAGCTTAGCGTCTAGCGGGAGCTACGAGCAGTACTTC
cdr3_aa: CASSLASSGSYEQYF